The next 11 T cell receptor beta chains were all read from a single sample in a study of early T cells in non-severe SARS-CoV-2 infection. TCRdb used MiXCR to reprocess the 5' RACE reads, holding one entry per CDR3 protein. The repertoire consists of about 100,000 distinct CDR3 sequences, with over 10% occurring once and the leading ten covering 6% to 7%. The specimen was whole blood. These TCRs come from an adult who was a healthcare worker with PCR-confirmed SARS-CoV-2 infection or an uninfected control (not recorded which).

Details on this clonotype: A much larger clone differs from this one at a single base, so this may be a read error. The CDR3 bases are TGTGCCAGCACTCAACAGGGGCTACGGACCGAGGAGCTGTTTTTT. It codes for CASTQQGLRTEELFF. The gene calls are TRBV7-9 and TRBJ2-2, with 7 bases matching TRBD1. The germline V gene encodes CDR1 SEHNR and CDR2 FQNEAQ (reference sequence). The CDR3 consists of 15 residues.

The chain employs TRBV14 and TRBJ1-3; D is ambiguous. The CDR3 totals 14 residues. CDR1 is SGHDN and CDR2 is FVKESK in the germline V gene. Trimming removed 4 bases from V and 8 bases from J, with 15 bases in between. The CDR3 protein is CASSPRTGFDTIYF. Written as DNA, the CDR3 is TGTGCCAGCAGCCCAAGAACGGGTTTCGACACCATATATTTT.

The chain employs TRBV6-2 or TRBV6-3 and TRBJ2-1, with D unresolved. Germline CDR1 MNHEY, CDR2 SVGEGT. The V and J ends lost 0 bases and 0 bases respectively, with 6 bases between them. This CDR3 region has 15 residues. The CDR3 DNA sequence: TGTGCCAGCAGTTACTCGTGGGGCTCCTACAATGAGCAGTTCTTC. Translation gives CASSYSWGSYNEQFF.

This clonotype was observed at least ten times. This chain connects TRBV27 to TRBJ2-7; 13 bases are a match to TRBD2. The J segment lost 4 bases and the V segment lost 10 bases, leaving 10 bases of the junction unmatched. Germline CDR1 reads MNHEY; CDR2 reads SMNVEV (reference sequence). The CDR3 is 15 residues long. The CDR3 sequence: CATGLAGDPSYEQYF. CDR3 coding DNA: TGTGCCACCGGACTAGCGGGAGACCCCAGTTACGAGCAGTACTTC.

The sample holds many counts of this clonotype. This chain's CDR3 is CASSFGQGTEAFF. CDR3 nucleotides: TGTGCCAGCAGCTTTGGACAGGGGACTGAAGCTTTCTTT. The V gene is TRBV11-2, the J gene TRBJ1-1; TRBD1 matches at 9 bases. The CDR3 has 13 residues. V lost 3 bases and J lost 5; bases outside the gene matches: 1. CDR1 SGHAT and CDR2 FQNNGV come from the germline V gene.

The genes are TRBV20-1 and TRBJ2-5, with D possibly being TRBD1 (5 bases). The germline V gene has CDR1 DFQATT and CDR2 SNEGSKA (reference sequence). Trimming cost V 5 bases and J 1 base, with 8 bases left between them. This CDR3 region has 12 residues. In DNA form, the CDR3 reads TGCAGTGCTCACAGGCTCCAAGAGACCCAGTACTTC. Encoded protein: CSAHRLQETQYF.

This clonotype has just a few counts. The chain joins TRBV10-1 to TRBJ2-3, with no clear D. The V end was cut by 2 bases, the J end by 5 bases, with 8 bases between. The CDR3 contains 13 residues. Germline V gene data show CDR1 as WNHNN and CDR2 as SYGVQD (reference sequence). The CDR3 sequence is CASSEHVGDTQYF. CDR3 nucleotide sequence: TGCGCCAGCAGTGAGCATGTTGGAGATACGCAGTATTTT.

This clonotype was observed a few times. V gene TRBV11-2 combines with J gene TRBJ2-3; D remains ambiguous. Germline V gives CDR1 SGHAT, CDR2 FQNNGV. CDR3 size: 16 residues. Trimming pared 4 bases from V and 2 bases from J, leaving 16 bases between. This chain's CDR3 is CASSSPLGRITDTQYF. CDR3 sequence (DNA): TGTGCCAGCAGCTCCCCTCTCGGCAGGATCACAGATACGCAGTATTTT.

On this clonotype itself: Compared with germline, one end of the junction differs, possibly owing to a read error. V usage is TRBV20-1 and J usage is TRBJ2-1; D is uncertain. This CDR3 has 14 amino acids. CDR1 DFQATT and CDR2 SNEGSKA come from the germline V gene (reference sequence). CDR3 nucleotide sequence: TGCAGTGCTCCCAATCAGCGTAGATACAATGAACAGTTCTTC. Protein: CSAPNQRRYNEQFF.

The J gene is TRBJ1-2, the V gene TRBV18; 7 positions match TRBD1. V gave up 6 bases and J gave up 3 bases; unmatched junction bases: 4. Germline V gives CDR1 KGHSH, CDR2 LQKENI. This CDR3 has 13 amino acids. CDR3 DNA: TGTGCCAGCTCGGAAGGGACAGACTATGGCTACACCTTC. This codes for CASSEGTDYGYTF.

CDR3 residues: CASSWAPSGDNTGELFF. The CDR3 DNA follows: TGCGCCAGCAGCTGGGCCCCCAGCGGGGATAACACCGGGGAGCTGTTTTTT. The chain joins TRBV5-1 to TRBJ2-2; 7 nucleotides agree with TRBD2. The CDR3 has 17 amino acids. CDR1 is SGHRS, CDR2 YFSETQ, per germline. After removal of 3 bases from V and 2 bases from J, the junction contained 10 bases not matched to a gene.